Each of the 17 T cell receptor beta chains below was sequenced from the same sample in a study of blood T cell repertoires in COVID-19. Method: immunoSEQ multiplex PCR; TCRdb's copy keeps in-frame clones and lacks some. Here the sample spans 180,000 or so clones, around 88% being singletons. The sample was peripheral blood. The receptors here all came from a woman aged 25 to 39 with acute or convalescent COVID-19.

This chain connects TRBV18 to TRBJ1-3; D perhaps matches TRBD1 (6 bases). This CDR3 region has 16 residues. V was cut by 4 bases and J by 2 bases, with 15 bases left in between. Germline CDR1 is KGHSH and CDR2 is LQKENI. CDR3 sequence: CASSQFTGRPGNTIYF. DNA of the CDR3: TGTGCCAGCTCACAATTTACAGGGCGACCTGGAAACACCATATATTTT.

With respect to this clone: In the same sample, other DNA sequences code for this CDR3. The gene calls are TRBV7-9 and TRBJ2-7; 9 bases are a match to TRBD1. Germline lookup yields CDR1 SEHNR and CDR2 FQNEAQ (reference sequence). There are 14 residues in the CDR3. V dropped 5 bases and J dropped 4; count of bases not matched to a gene: 6. The CDR3 here is CASSLGTGSYEQYF. CDR3 nucleotide sequence: TGTGCCAGCAGCCTCGGGACAGGGTCTTACGAGCAGTACTTC.

The chain uses TRBV25-1 and TRBJ2-1; 9 bases fit TRBD2. Germline V gene lookup returns CDR1 MGHDK and CDR2 SYGVNS. The trim removed 6 bases at V and 14 bases at J, leaving 5 bases unmatched. There are 11 residues in the CDR3. The CDR3 coding sequence is TGTGCCAGCAGGTTAGCGGGAGACGAGTTCTTC. This gives the protein CASRLAGDEFF.

The chain joins TRBV6-1 to TRBJ2-7, with unresolved D. There are 16 residues in the CDR3. Trimming cost V 1 base and J 0 bases, with 13 bases left between them. Per the germline V gene, CDR1 is MNHNS and CDR2 is SASEGT. CDR3 region: CASSEGLLTLSYEQYF. As DNA, the CDR3 is TGTGCCAGCAGTGAAGGGTTATTAACTCTCTCCTACGAGCAGTACTTC.

This rearrangement joins TRBV9 to TRBJ2-2, with D uncertain. V dropped 0 bases and J dropped 7 bases, with 4 bases sitting between them. This CDR3 comprises 12 residues. Germline CDR1 and CDR2: SGDLS and YYNGEE. The CDR3 is CASSVAVGELFF. The CDR3 region has the DNA TGTGCCAGCAGCGTAGCTGTCGGGGAGCTGTTTTTT. The complete variable domain, with remaining parts taken from reference TRBV9 and TRBJ2-2, reads DSGVTQTPKHLITATGQRVTLRCSPRSGDLSVYWYQQSLDQGLQFLIQYYNGEERAKGNILERFSAQQFPDLHSELNLSSLELGDSALYFCASSVAVGELFFGEGSRLTVL.

To note about this clone: The same CDR3 also results from other DNA sequences found in this sample. This rearrangement joins TRBV18 to TRBJ2-7, with TRBD2 matching over 12 bases. The V segment lost 0 bases and the J segment 3 bases; nucleotides outside the gene matches: 3. Germline loops: CDR1 KGHSH, CDR2 LQKENI. The CDR3 consists of 16 residues. This CDR3 reads CASSPPGLAGLYEQYF. The CDR3 coding sequence is TGTGCCAGCTCACCACCGGGACTAGCGGGCCTCTACGAGCAGTACTTC. Combining the CDR3 with reference TRBV18 and TRBJ2-7 gives the whole variable domain NAGVMQNPRHLVRRRGQEARLRCSPMKGHSHVYWYRQLPEEGLKFMVYLQKENIIDESGMPKERFSAEFPKEGPSILRIQQVVRGDSAAYFCASSPPGLAGLYEQYFGPGTRLTVT.

The V and J genes are TRBV24-1 and TRBJ1-3; no firm D call. The CDR3 extends over 14 amino acids. Germline V CDR1 and CDR2: KGHDR, SFDVKD. Trimming removed 3 bases at V and 4 bases at J, with 9 bases between. CDR3 sequence (DNA): TGTGCCACCAGTGATAAGTTGGCAGGAAACACCATATATTTT. This codes for CATSDKLAGNTIYF.

This clone has a single count. The chain links TRBV18 to TRBJ2-7; 10 bases agree with TRBD1. Germline V lookup: CDR1 KGHSH, CDR2 LQKENI. V lost 8 bases, J lost 3 bases, and 10 bases stayed unmatched. The CDR3 contains 15 residues. The CDR3 protein is CASAKQGQGFYEQYF. The CDR3 bases are TGTGCCAGCGCTAAACAGGGACAGGGGTTCTACGAGCAGTACTTC.

This rearrangement joins TRBV5-1 to TRBJ1-6; 7 bases agree with TRBD1. This CDR3 is 16 amino acids long. The germline CDR1 and CDR2 sequences are SGHRS and YFSETQ. V shed 0 bases and J 4 bases; nucleotides not matched to a gene: 4. CDR3 loop: CASSLGTGAYNSPLHF. CDR3 nucleotides: TGCGCCAGCAGCTTGGGTACAGGGGCATATAATTCACCCCTCCACTTT. Looking up the rest from reference TRBV5-1 and TRBJ1-6 gives the full variable domain: KAGVTQTPRYLIKTRGQQVTLSCSPISGHRSVSWYQQTPGQGLQFLFEYFSETQRNKGNFPGRFSGRQFSNSRSEMNVSTLELGDSALYLCASSLGTGAYNSPLHFGNGTRLTVT.

The chain employs TRBV18 and TRBJ2-3; maybe TRBD1 (6 bases). CDR3 length equals 15 residues. Trimming shortened V by 6 bases and J by 9 bases, and 22 bases separated the two germline ends. Germline loops: CDR1 KGHSH, CDR2 LQKENI. CDR3 sequence: CASSPGQGYLQTQYF. The CDR3 DNA follows: TGTGCCAGCTCTCCCGGGCAGGGGTATTTACAGACGCAGTATTTT. The full variable domain, in which reference TRBV18 and TRBJ2-3 provide the parts outside the CDR3, is NAGVMQNPRHLVRRRGQEARLRCSPMKGHSHVYWYRQLPEEGLKFMVYLQKENIIDESGMPKERFSAEFPKEGPSILRIQQVVRGDSAAYFCASSPGQGYLQTQYFGPGTRLTVL.

This chain uses TRBV2 with TRBJ2-2; TRBD2 matches 7 bases. CDR1 is SNHLY, CDR2 FYNNEI, per germline. V shed 4 bases, J shed 5 bases, and the junction held 7 bases outside the gene matches. The CDR3 has 15 amino acids. CDR3 protein: CASSVTGGGTGELFF. CDR3 nucleotides: TGTGCCAGCAGTGTAACGGGAGGAGGGACCGGGGAGCTGTTTTTT.

V and J are TRBV24-1 and TRBJ2-1, with 7 bases that match TRBD2. Germline CDR1 KGHDR, CDR2 SFDVKD. The CDR3 length is 14 residues. With 9 bases clipped from V and 6 bases from J, the junction kept 10 bases outside the gene matches. As DNA, the CDR3 is TGTGCCACCGCCCGGGAGGACCCTTTCAATGAGCAGTTCTTC. This gives the protein CATAREDPFNEQFF.

The rearrangement links TRBV2 to TRBJ1-1; D call uncertain. CDR3 length: 14 residues. CDR1 SNHLY and CDR2 FYNNEI come from the germline V gene. Trimming took off 0 bases at V and 4 bases at J, with 9 bases between the two ends. CDR3 DNA: TGTGCCAGCAGTGAAGCCTCACAAATCACTGAAGCTTTCTTT. Amino acid sequence: CASSEASQITEAFF. The full variable domain, with the rest looked up from reference TRBV2 and TRBJ1-1, is EPEVTQTPSHQVTQMGQEVILRCVPISNHLYFYWYRQILGQKVEFLVSFYNNEISEKSEIFDDQFSVERPDGSNFTLKIRSTKLEDSAMYFCASSEASQITEAFFGQGTRLTVV.

The rearrangement uses TRBV15 and TRBJ2-7; no firm D call. Trimming shortened V by 4 bases and J by 6 bases, and 10 bases separated the two germline ends. Germline loops: CDR1 LNHNV, CDR2 YYDKDF (reference sequence). The CDR3 covers 12 residues. CDR3 region: CATSNPLSEQYF. CDR3 in DNA: TGTGCCACCAGCAATCCCCTCTCCGAGCAGTACTTC.

The chain has TRBV11-3 and TRBJ2-7; 7 bases are a match to TRBD2. J lost 4 bases, V lost 5 bases, and 11 bases had no gene match. CDR1 SGHNT and CDR2 YENEEA come from the germline V gene. The CDR3 length is 15 residues. The DNA for the CDR3 is TGTGCCAGCAGCGCGTCCTCAACTAGCGCGTACGAGCAGTACTTC. This sequence encodes CASSASSTSAYEQYF.

The chain has TRBV28 and TRBJ1-6, with D unclear. The ends were cut back, 1 base at V and 9 bases at J, with 13 bases in the middle. Germline CDR1 MDHEN, CDR2 SYDVKM. This CDR3 is 15 amino acids long. CDR3 residues: CASSLYGFTISPLHF. As DNA, the CDR3 is TGTGCCAGCAGTTTATACGGTTTTACCATTTCACCCCTCCACTTT.

This clone was recorded once. The V gene is TRBV18, the J gene TRBJ2-3, with D possibly being TRBD2 (5 bases). There are 13 residues in the CDR3. V was shortened by 6 bases and J by 8 bases, with 15 bases between the two germline ends. Germline CDR1 is KGHSH and CDR2 is LQKENI. The CDR3 DNA is TGTGCCAGCTCGCCGCTGGACTCAATTACGCAGTATTTT. Protein: CASSPLDSITQYF.